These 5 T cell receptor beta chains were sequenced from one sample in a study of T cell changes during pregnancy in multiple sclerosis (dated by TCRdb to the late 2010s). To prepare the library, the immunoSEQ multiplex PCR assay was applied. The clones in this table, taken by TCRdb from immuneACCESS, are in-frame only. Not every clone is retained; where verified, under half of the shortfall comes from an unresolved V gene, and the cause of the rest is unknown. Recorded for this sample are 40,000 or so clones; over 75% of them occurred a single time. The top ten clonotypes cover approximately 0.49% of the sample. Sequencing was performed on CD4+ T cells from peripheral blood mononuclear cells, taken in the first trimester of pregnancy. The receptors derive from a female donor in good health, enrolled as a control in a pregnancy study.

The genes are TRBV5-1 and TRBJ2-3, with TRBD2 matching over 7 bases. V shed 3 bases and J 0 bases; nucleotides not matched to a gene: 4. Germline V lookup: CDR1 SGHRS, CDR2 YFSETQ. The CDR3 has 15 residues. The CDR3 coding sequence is TGCGCCAGCAGCTCGACTAGCCTTAGCACAGATACGCAGTATTTT. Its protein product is CASSSTSLSTDTQYF. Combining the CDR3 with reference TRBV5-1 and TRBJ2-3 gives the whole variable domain KAGVTQTPRYLIKTRGQQVTLSCSPISGHRSVSWYQQTPGQGLQFLFEYFSETQRNKGNFPGRFSGRQFSNSRSEMNVSTLELGDSALYLCASSSTSLSTDTQYFGPGTRLTVL.

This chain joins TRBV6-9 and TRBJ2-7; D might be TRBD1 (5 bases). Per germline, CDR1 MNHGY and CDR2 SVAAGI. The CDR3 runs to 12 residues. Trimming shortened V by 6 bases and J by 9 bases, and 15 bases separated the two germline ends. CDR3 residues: CASSTPQGRQYF. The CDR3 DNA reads TGTGCCAGCAGCACCCCGCAGGGTCGGCAGTACTTC.

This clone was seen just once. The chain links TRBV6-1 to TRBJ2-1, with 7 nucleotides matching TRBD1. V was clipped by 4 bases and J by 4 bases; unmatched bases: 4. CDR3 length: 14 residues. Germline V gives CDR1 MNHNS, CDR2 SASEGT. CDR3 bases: TGTGCCAGCAGTGGAGGGACAGAATACAATGAGCAGTTCTTC. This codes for CASSGGTEYNEQFF.

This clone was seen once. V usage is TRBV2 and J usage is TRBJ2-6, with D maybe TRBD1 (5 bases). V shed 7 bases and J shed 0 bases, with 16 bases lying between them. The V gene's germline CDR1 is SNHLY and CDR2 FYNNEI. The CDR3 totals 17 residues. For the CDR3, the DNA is TGTGCCAGCATGGGGCAGGCAACGGACTCTGGGGCCAACGTCCTGACTTTC. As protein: CASMGQATDSGANVLTF.

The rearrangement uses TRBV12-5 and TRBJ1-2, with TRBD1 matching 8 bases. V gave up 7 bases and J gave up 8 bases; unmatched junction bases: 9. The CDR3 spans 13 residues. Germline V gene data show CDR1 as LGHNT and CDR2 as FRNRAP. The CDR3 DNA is TGTGCTAGTGCCACCGGACAGGGAAGAGGCTACACCTTC. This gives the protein CASATGQGRGYTF.